These 21 T cell receptor beta chains were all obtained from the same sample, sequenced in a study of Graves' ophthalmopathy and Graves' hyperthyroidism. Amplified TCR beta CDR3 regions were obtained using RNA transcripts as template. HTBI primers were used in a first-round RT-PCR, which preceded a second-round multiplex PCR. TCRdb processed the multiplex PCR reads anew with MiXCR; each CDR3 protein has one entry. The sample contains around 1,000,000 distinct CDR3 sequences, about two fifths of which appear only once. The specimen sequenced was peripheral blood or thyroid tissue (not recorded which). These receptors originate from an adult man with Graves' hyperthyroidism.

This clonotype was seen ten or more times. The chain links TRBV10-3 to TRBJ1-2; weak D call: TRBD1 (6 bases). The germline CDR1 and CDR2 sequences are ENHRY and SYGVKD. The CDR3 is 17 amino acids. With 4 bases removed from V and 8 bases from J, the gap between germline ends came to 26 bases. The DNA of the CDR3 is TGTGCCATCAGTGGTGACAGGTCTCTTCGGGGAGGTTACGGCTACACCTTC. Translating gives CAISGDRSLRGGYGYTF.

This clonotype was seen ten or more times. The chain links TRBV11-3 to TRBJ1-1, with a weak D call TRBD1 (5 bases). V was shortened by 5 bases and J by 11 bases, with 12 bases between the two germline ends. CDR3 length: 11 residues. In germline, CDR1 is SGHNT, CDR2 YENEEA. CDR3 sequence reads: CASSTGTWAFF. The CDR3 DNA is TGTGCCAGCAGCACCGGGACGTGGGCTTTCTTT.

Many counts were recorded for this clonotype. The V and J genes are TRBV7-8 and TRBJ1-4; 7 bases agree with TRBD1. The CDR3 is made up of 15 amino acids. Looked up from germline, CDR1 is SGHVS and CDR2 is FQNEAQ. Unmatched junction bases numbered 8, after V lost 4 bases and J lost 6 bases. In DNA form, the CDR3 reads TGTGCCAGCAGCTCCCCGGGACAGAGTGATGAAAAACTGTTTTTT. This translates into CASSSPGQSDEKLFF.

This clonotype was counted a few times. The chain has TRBV19 and TRBJ1-6; 7 positions agree with TRBD1. Per the germline V gene, CDR1 is LNHDA and CDR2 is SQIVND (reference sequence). The CDR3 runs 17 residues. The J segment lost 4 bases and the V segment lost 4 bases, leaving 10 bases of the junction unmatched. The CDR3 protein is CASSTQGTVSYNSPLHF. CDR3 nucleotides: TGTGCCAGTAGTACCCAGGGGACAGTCTCATATAATTCACCCCTCCACTTT.

A few counts support this clonotype. The V gene is TRBV25-1, the J gene TRBJ2-2; tentative D call: TRBD1 (5 bases). In germline, CDR1 is MGHDK, CDR2 SYGVNS. CDR3 length: 15 amino acids. The V end was cut by 5 bases, the J end by 4 bases, with 14 bases between. The CDR3, as DNA: TGTGCCAGCAGTTCAGGGATTCCGTCCACCGGGGAGCTGTTTTTT. This sequence encodes CASSSGIPSTGELFF.

This clonotype was counted ten times or more. CDR3 protein: CASSLRLAETQYF. CDR3 DNA: TGTGCCAGCAGCTTACGACTAGCAGAGACCCAGTACTTC. This sequence joins TRBV7-2 and TRBJ2-5, with 7 bases that match TRBD2. V dropped 2 bases and J dropped 4; count of bases not matched to a gene: 1. The CDR3 totals 13 residues. Per germline, CDR1 SGHTA and CDR2 FQGNSA.

The genes are TRBV29-1 and TRBJ1-5; D gene unclear. Trimming took 8 bases from V and 0 from J, leaving 8 bases between them. The CDR3 totals 12 residues. Germline CDR1 is SQVTM and CDR2 is ANQGSEA. The CDR3 is CSSGSSNQPQHF. The CDR3 nucleotides are TGCAGCAGTGGGAGTAGCAATCAGCCCCAGCATTTT. Supplemented by reference TRBV29-1 and TRBJ1-5, the full variable domain reads SAVISQKPSRDICQRGTSLTIQCQVDSQVTMMFWYRQQPGQSLTLIATANQGSEATYESGFVIDKFPISRPNLTFSTLTVSNMSPEDSSIYLCSSGSSNQPQHFGDGTRLSIL.

This clonotype occurred many times. The rearrangement joins TRBV2 to TRBJ2-2, with 9 bases that match TRBD2. The CDR3 is made up of 15 amino acids. Germline assignment: CDR1 SNHLY and CDR2 FYNNEI. The trim removed 6 bases at V and 8 bases at J, leaving 10 bases unmatched. This chain's CDR3 is CASRRTSGWGGELFF. The CDR3 nucleotides read TGTGCCAGCAGAAGAACTAGCGGGTGGGGAGGGGAGCTGTTTTTT.

This chain connects TRBV4-2 to TRBJ2-5, with D maybe TRBD2 (6 bases). V lost 0 bases and J lost 2, with 16 bases in between. CDR3 size: 17 residues. Per germline, CDR1 LGHNA and CDR2 YNFKEQ. CDR3 in DNA: TGTGCCAGCAGCCAAGAGAGGCTAGCGACTAAACAAGAGACCCAGTACTTC. Encoded protein: CASSQERLATKQETQYF.

In the case of this clonotype: This may come from a read error, since a much larger clone is one base off. CDR3 protein: CSAIAGGPDGQYF. The CDR3 DNA reads as TGCAGCGCCATAGCGGGGGGGCCTGACGGGCAGTACTTC. The chain is built from TRBV29-1 and TRBJ2-7; TRBD2 matches 11 bases. Looked up from germline, CDR1 is SQVTM and CDR2 is ANQGSEA. Germline trimming cut 7 bases from V and 9 bases from J; bases unmatched to any gene: 11. This CDR3 is built from 13 residues.

This clonotype was observed a handful of times. The chain links TRBV11-2 to TRBJ1-6; D remains unclear. Between the trimmed V and J ends, which lost 0 bases and 0 bases, there was a span of 9 bases. The CDR3 extends over 17 amino acids. Germline values: CDR1 SGHAT, CDR2 FQNNGV. DNA for the CDR3: TGTGCCAGCAGCTTAGAGTCGGGTAGCTCCTATAATTCACCCCTCCACTTT. Translation gives CASSLESGSSYNSPLHF.

This clonotype was detected many times. CDR3 coding DNA: TGTGCCAGCAGCTTAGGGGGCGTTGAAGCTTTCTTT. Translation: CASSLGGVEAFF. The genes are TRBV7-9 and TRBJ1-1; D is perhaps TRBD1 (5 bases). Germline-derived CDR1 and CDR2 are SEHNR and FQNEAQ (reference sequence). The CDR3 consists of 12 residues. Trimming stripped 1 base from V and 7 bases from J, with 7 bases between.

The chain couples TRBV7-2 to TRBJ1-1, with 7 bases matching TRBD1. This CDR3 is built from 15 residues. CDR1 is SGHTA, CDR2 FQGNSA, per germline. The V gene end was trimmed by 6 bases and the J gene end by 3 bases; junction bases not matched to a gene: 10. CDR3 nucleotide sequence: TGTGCCAGCAGTTCGTTCCAGACAGGGTACACTGAAGCTTTCTTT. It encodes CASSSFQTGYTEAFF.

This clonotype was seen repeatedly, ten times or more. The chain uses TRBV15 and TRBJ1-1; D possibly corresponds to TRBD1 (5 bases). Germline V gene sequence: CDR1 LNHNV, CDR2 YYDKDF (reference sequence). The CDR3 is 13 amino acids. V dropped 8 bases and J dropped 4 bases, with 14 bases sitting between them. The CDR3 reads CATGTGAATEAFF. In DNA, the CDR3 is TGTGCCACCGGAACCGGGGCCGCCACTGAAGCTTTCTTT.

This clonotype was detected only a few times. This rearrangement joins TRBV4-1 to TRBJ2-5, with 8 bases that match TRBD1. Germline V CDR1 and CDR2: MGHRA, YSYEKL. This CDR3 comprises 17 residues. The junction had 10 bases not matched to a gene; V was cut back by 0 bases and J by 4 bases. Here the CDR3 reads CASSQDRTGTRGETQYF. Written as DNA, the CDR3 is TGCGCCAGCAGCCAAGATCGGACAGGGACGAGGGGAGAGACCCAGTACTTC.

This clonotype came up many times. This sequence joins TRBV6-6 and TRBJ1-5; no firm D call. The CDR3 loop spans 14 amino acids. V gave up 2 bases and J gave up 4 bases, with 9 bases separating them. The germline gives CDR1 MNHNY, CDR2 SVGAGI (reference sequence). CDR3 in amino acids: CASSYPSANQPQHF. The DNA of the CDR3 is TGTGCCAGCAGTTACCCAAGCGCAAATCAGCCCCAGCATTTT.

This clonotype was found many times. The chain uses TRBV9 and TRBJ2-2; no firm D call. Germline CDR1 and CDR2: SGDLS and YYNGEE. V shed 0 bases and J shed 8 bases, with 11 bases lying between them. This CDR3 contains 14 residues. The CDR3 spells CASSVAQVSGELFF. CDR3 bases: TGTGCCAGCAGCGTAGCTCAGGTTTCGGGGGAGCTGTTTTTT.

The rearrangement links TRBV11-3 to TRBJ2-5; D ambiguous. The CDR3 spans 14 residues. CDR1 SGHNT and CDR2 YENEEA come from the germline V gene. V lost 1 base and J 3 bases, leaving 9 bases between the germline ends. CDR3 nucleotides: TGTGCCAGCAGCTTAGCAGGCCACAAAGAGACCCAGTACTTC. Its translation: CASSLAGHKETQYF.

At least ten counts were recorded for this clonotype. V gene TRBV7-8 combines with J gene TRBJ2-2, with 7 positions matching TRBD1. CDR3 length: 12 residues. V lost 4 bases and J lost 7; bases outside the gene matches: 0. CDR1 SGHVS and CDR2 FQNEAQ come from the germline V gene. CDR3 sequence (DNA): TGTGCCAGCAGCTCAGGGGGCGGGGAGCTGTTTTTT. Translating it yields CASSSGGGELFF.

This clonotype appeared a few times. A junction boundary mismatches the germline segment, possibly from a read error. The chain carries TRBV10-2 and TRBJ2-7; 7 positions agree with TRBD1. CDR1 is WSHSY and CDR2 is SAAADI in the germline V gene. The CDR3 length is 15 residues. The CDR3 nucleotides are TGTGCCAGCAGTTCCGGGACAGCGGACTCCTACGAGCAGTACTTC. Translated: CASSSGTADSYEQYF.

The chain couples TRBV6-6 to TRBJ1-4; 9 bases map to TRBD1. V shed 10 bases and J 7 bases; nucleotides not matched to a gene: 7. CDR1 and CDR2 (germline): MNHNY, SVGAGI (reference sequence). This CDR3 spans 13 amino acids. The CDR3 loop is CATSGQGTEKLFF. The CDR3 DNA reads as TGTGCCACGTCGGGACAGGGAACTGAAAAACTGTTTTTT.